What follows is one T cell receptor beta chain and its context. This clone's antigen is unknown. Within one base of it there is no much larger clone, and no base qualities were kept. Per the germline V gene, MGHRA is the CDR1 and YSYEKL is the CDR2. Spanning cysteine to phenylalanine, the CDR3 consists of 12 amino acids. Only the CDR3 DNA is retained, 36 bases long and in frame from the first base. V and J lose 2 bases and 1 base, and a span of 3 bases separates them. The sample belongs to a study of T cell changes during pregnancy in multiple sclerosis (dated 2019 in TCRdb). For the study in its entirety: In women with multiple sclerosis, the researchers looked at how the T cell repertoire shifted as pregnancy progressed.

Libraries were built with the immunoSEQ multiplex PCR assay. As stored in TCRdb, this immuneACCESS dataset retains in-frame rearrangements with V and J assigned. A fraction of the clones does not appear; measured against another copy, unresolved V genes explain less than half of the discrepancy, and the remainder lacks a known reason. A total of some 61,000 clones appear in this sample, more than 80% of them only once. The top ten constitute around 0.86% of the sample. Sequenced here: peripheral blood, sampled in the second trimester of pregnancy. The receptor was isolated from a female donor with multiple sclerosis, enrolled in a pregnancy study. The V and J segments used are TRBV4-1 and TRBJ2-7, with the D segment identity uncertain. For the CDR3, the sequence is CASSQPSYEQYF. The DNA is as follows: TGCGCCAGCAGCCAACCATCCTACGAGCAGTACTTC.